This is a list of T cell receptor beta chains from one sample in a study of CD8+CD57+ T cells in acquired aplastic anemia. TCRdb re-called the reads through MiXCR, storing one row per CDR3 protein. The profile covers roughly 17,000 distinct CDR3 sequences, with about 40% appearing a single time and 70% to 90% taken by the ten largest. Sequenced: CD8+CD57+ T cells sorted from PBMCs. These receptors all stem from a human donor with aplastic anemia. Each CDR3 is given with its conserved first and last residue. A D gene is named only where the DNA matches it firmly. Clone size is not always given. Where it is, it says once, few, many or a class for expanded clones.

v_call: TRBV2; j_call: TRBJ2-2; d_call: .; clone_size: large; cdr3_nt: TGTGCCAGCTGTAACGCAGGGACGAACACCGGGGAGCTGTTTTTT; cdr3_aa: CASCNAGTNTGELFF
v_call: TRBV18; j_call: TRBJ2-7; d_call: .; clone_size: many; cdr3_nt: TGTGCCAGCTCACCAACAGGCGGGGGCGACGAGCAGTACTTC; cdr3_aa: CASSPTGGGDEQYF
v_call: TRBV29-1; j_call: TRBJ2-7; d_call: TRBD2; clone_size: .; cdr3_nt: TGCAGCGTTGAGAGGGCTAGCGGGAGTTTCGAGCAGTACTTC; cdr3_aa: CSVERASGSFEQYF
v_call: TRBV10-3; j_call: TRBJ2-7; d_call: .; clone_size: .; cdr3_nt: TGTGCCATCAGTGAGGGCGGGGCAGCCTACGAGCAGTACTTC; cdr3_aa: CAISEGGAAYEQYF
v_call: TRBV15; j_call: TRBJ2-7; d_call: .; clone_size: many; cdr3_nt: TGTGCCACCAGCACACCCATGAGGGGCGCCTACGAGCAGTACTTC; cdr3_aa: CATSTPMRGAYEQYF
v_call: TRBV10-2; j_call: TRBJ1-2; d_call: .; clone_size: many; cdr3_nt: TGCGCCAGCAGTGAGCTCTCCACTACTAACTATGGCTACACCTTC; cdr3_aa: CASSELSTTNYGYTF
v_call: TRBV9; j_call: TRBJ2-7; d_call: .; clone_size: few; cdr3_nt: TGTGCCAGCAGCGTAGCGGGGTTCTACGAGCAGTACTTC; cdr3_aa: CASSVAGFYEQYF
v_call: TRBV20-1; j_call: TRBJ2-5; d_call: TRBD2; clone_size: .; cdr3_nt: TGCAGTGCTAGAGCGATAGCTAGCGGGGGGTTCGCAGAGACCCAGTACTTC; cdr3_aa: CSARAIASGGFAETQYF
v_call: TRBV4-1; j_call: TRBJ2-7; d_call: TRBD1; clone_size: few; cdr3_nt: TGCGCCAGCAGCACCCAGAACAGGGGTGACTACGAGCAGTACTTC; cdr3_aa: CASSTQNRGDYEQYF
v_call: TRBV11-3; j_call: TRBJ2-5; d_call: .; clone_size: .; cdr3_nt: TGTGCCAGCACCAATCAAGAGACCCAGTACTTC; cdr3_aa: CASTNQETQYF
v_call: TRBV25-1; j_call: TRBJ1-5; d_call: .; clone_size: many; cdr3_nt: TGTGCCAGCTCAGGTCTTACGTCGGGTCAGCCCCAGCATTTT; cdr3_aa: CASSGLTSGQPQHF
v_call: TRBV10-3; j_call: TRBJ2-7; d_call: TRBD1; clone_size: .; cdr3_nt: TGTGCCATCAGTGGGACAGGGGGCAAGGCGTCCTACGAGCAGTGCTTC; cdr3_aa: CAISGTGGKASYEQCF
v_call: TRBV7-9; j_call: TRBJ2-5; d_call: .; clone_size: few; cdr3_nt: TGTGCCAGCAGCCGACCCACACGCCAAGAGACCCAGTACTTC; cdr3_aa: CASSRPTRQETQYF
v_call: TRBV28; j_call: TRBJ1-5; d_call: TRBD1; clone_size: few; cdr3_nt: TGTGCCAGCAGTCGCTGGACAGGGGCTCTCAATCAGCCCCAGCATTTT; cdr3_aa: CASSRWTGALNQPQHF
v_call: TRBV20-1; j_call: TRBJ2-5; d_call: .; clone_size: .; cdr3_nt: TGCAGTGCTGGAGATAGGTTAGCGGAGGAACAAGAGACCCAGTACTTC; cdr3_aa: CSAGDRLAEEQETQYF
v_call: TRBV10-2; j_call: TRBJ1-3; d_call: TRBD1; clone_size: few; cdr3_nt: TGCGCCAGCAACCCCCAGGGGGAAAACACCATATATTTT; cdr3_aa: CASNPQGENTIYF
v_call: TRBV5-1; j_call: TRBJ1-4; d_call: .; clone_size: .; cdr3_nt: TGCGCCAGCAGCTCCTGGGGCAAGAAGGACGAAAAACCGTTTTTT; cdr3_aa: CASSSWGKKDEKPFF
v_call: TRBV15; j_call: TRBJ1-1; d_call: TRBD1; clone_size: many; cdr3_nt: TGTGCCACCAGCAGACCATTTCCGGGACAGGGGGGCACTGAAGCTTTCTTT; cdr3_aa: CATSRPFPGQGGTEAFF